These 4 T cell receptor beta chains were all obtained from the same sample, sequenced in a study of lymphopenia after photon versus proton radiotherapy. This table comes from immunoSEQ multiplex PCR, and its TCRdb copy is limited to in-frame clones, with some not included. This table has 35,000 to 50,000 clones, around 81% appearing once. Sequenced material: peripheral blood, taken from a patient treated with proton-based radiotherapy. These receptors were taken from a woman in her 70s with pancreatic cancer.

The CDR3 nucleotides read TGTGCCAGCAGGTCAGGGGCGAACACTGAAGCTTTCTTT. Protein: CASRSGANTEAFF. The rearrangement joins TRBV5-8 to TRBJ1-1, with D possibly TRBD1 on 6 matching bases. CDR1 SGHTS and CDR2 YDEGEE come from the germline V gene. This CDR3 is built from 13 residues. V gave up 5 bases and J gave up 1 base, with 9 bases separating them.

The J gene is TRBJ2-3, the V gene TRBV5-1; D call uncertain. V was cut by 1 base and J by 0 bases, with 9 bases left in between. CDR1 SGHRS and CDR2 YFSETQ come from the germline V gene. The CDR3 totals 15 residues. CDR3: CASSLRSLSTDTQYF. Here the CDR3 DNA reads TGCGCCAGCAGCTTGCGGAGCCTTAGCACAGATACGCAGTATTTT.

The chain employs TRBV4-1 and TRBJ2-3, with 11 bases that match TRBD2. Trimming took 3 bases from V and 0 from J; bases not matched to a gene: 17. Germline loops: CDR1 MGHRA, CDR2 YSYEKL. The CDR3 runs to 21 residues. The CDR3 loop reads CASSHEDGGLAGGPSTDTQYF. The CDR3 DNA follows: TGCGCCAGCAGCCACGAAGACGGGGGGCTAGCGGGAGGACCCAGCACAGATACGCAGTATTTT.

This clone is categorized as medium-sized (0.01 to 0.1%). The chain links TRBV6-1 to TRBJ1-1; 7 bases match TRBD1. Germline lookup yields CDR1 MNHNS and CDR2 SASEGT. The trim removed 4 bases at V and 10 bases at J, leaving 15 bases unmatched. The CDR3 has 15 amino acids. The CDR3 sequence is CASSGPLGTERGAFF. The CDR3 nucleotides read TGTGCCAGCAGTGGGCCCCTTGGGACAGAAAGAGGAGCTTTCTTT.